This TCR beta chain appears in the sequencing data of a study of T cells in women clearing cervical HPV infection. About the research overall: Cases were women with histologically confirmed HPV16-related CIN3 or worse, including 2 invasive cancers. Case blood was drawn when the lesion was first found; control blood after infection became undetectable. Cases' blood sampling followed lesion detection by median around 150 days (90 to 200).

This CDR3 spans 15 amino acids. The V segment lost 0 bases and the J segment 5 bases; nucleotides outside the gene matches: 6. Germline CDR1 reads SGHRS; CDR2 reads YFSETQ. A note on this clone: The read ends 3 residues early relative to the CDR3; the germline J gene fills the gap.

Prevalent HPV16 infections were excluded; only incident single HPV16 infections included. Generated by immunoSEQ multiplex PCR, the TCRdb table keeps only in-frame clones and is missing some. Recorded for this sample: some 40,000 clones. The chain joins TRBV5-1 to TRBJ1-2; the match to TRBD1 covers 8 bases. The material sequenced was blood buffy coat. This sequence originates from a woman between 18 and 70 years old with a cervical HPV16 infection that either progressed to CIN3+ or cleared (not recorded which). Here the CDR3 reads CASSLGTGNPYGYTF. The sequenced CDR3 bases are TGCGCCAGCAGCTTGGGGACAGGGAACCCGTATGGC.